Sequencing of this TCR beta chain was carried out in a study of cytomegalovirus exposure and HLA in healthy donors. A multiplex PCR was run with 60 Vbeta primers and 13 Jbeta primers. The protocol was immunoSEQ multiplex PCR, while the TCRdb copy is restricted to in-frame clones and leaves out a portion. The sample lists more than 85,000 clones, around 77% occurring once. As to this clone: Its matching antigen is unknown.

Study-level results: A later analysis reportedly found fewer N-insertions in an Asian-associated ancestry cluster than the roughly 700-donor mean. One variant, a missense change in DCLRE1C, was linked in a later analysis to TCR beta V- and J-gene trimming. The study flagged 150 to 200 TCR beta chains as cytomegalovirus-associated.

After removal of 2 bases from V and 1 base from J, the junction contained 5 bases not matched to a gene. There are 15 residues in the CDR3. Germline-derived CDR1 and CDR2 are MGHRA and YSYEKL. The TCR comes from a woman aged 40 to 50 in good health and CMV-seropositive. The chain carries TRBV4-1 and TRBJ2-7; 7 bases map to TRBD1. The sequencing input was PBMCs. The CDR3 DNA is TGCGCCAGCAGCCAATGGCAGGGGGTATCCTACGAGCAGTACTTC. The encoded protein is CASSQWQGVSYEQYF.